These T cell receptor beta chains were read from a single sample in a study of blood T cell repertoires in COVID-19. This table comes from immunoSEQ multiplex PCR, and its TCRdb copy is limited to in-frame clones, with some not included. The repertoire has about 260,000 clones, around 87% of them found once; the top ten carry over 5%. The sequencing input was peripheral blood. The receptors come from a woman aged 55-69 years with COVID-19, enrolled during active disease. Both conserved end residues are trimmed from each CDR3.

TRBV30,AWSVDPGMNTEAF
TRBV10-3,AITATGGGYEQY
TRBV7-9,ASSLVAGGPYEQF
TRBV5-8,ASSLVGQANYGYT
TRBV6-4,ASRRSRTSGSYGYEQY
TRBV10-3,AIAGGGSGELF
TRBV6-2/TRBV6-3,ASSDTSYEQY
TRBV28,ASSSWASVGGEAF
TRBV27,ASSLRRGNQPQH
TRBV11-2,ASSYSGVQETQY
TRBV15,ATSRGQGGNTIY
TRBV5-1,ASSETGLNTEAF
TRBV12-3/TRBV12-4,ASSLLARDGYT
TRBV30,AWSVGRGETQY
TRBV6-5,ASNPWTSGLDTQY
TRBV6-5,ASNLHRGVEEQY
TRBV3-1/TRBV3-2,ASSQSRVGEQF
TRBV20-1,SASTSGALGEQY